The 24 T cell receptor beta chains below all came from one sample that was sequenced in a study of cytomegalovirus exposure and HLA in healthy donors. The PCR employed 60 Vbeta primers together with 13 Jbeta primers. Clones were read by immunoSEQ multiplex PCR, and TCRdb kept only the in-frame ones, dropping some. The data show about 140,000 clones, over 70% seen once. The sample comprised PBMCs. These receptors were taken from a woman in her forties in good health and CMV-seronegative.

This clone was recorded only once. This sequence joins TRBV19 and TRBJ1-2; a possible D gene is TRBD1 (5 bases). V lost 5 bases and J lost 4, with 11 bases in between. Looked up from germline, CDR1 is LNHDA and CDR2 is SQIVND (reference sequence). This CDR3 is built from 13 residues. For the CDR3, the DNA is TGTGCCAGTAGTGACTCAGGGCCCTATGGCTACACCTTC. It translates to CASSDSGPYGYTF.

The rearrangement uses TRBV5-6 and TRBJ2-3, with 7 bases fitting TRBD2. In germline, CDR1 is SGHDT, CDR2 YYEEEE. The trim removed 4 bases at V and 8 bases at J, leaving 10 bases unmatched. This CDR3 is built from 14 residues. DNA for the CDR3: TGTGCCAGCAGCCCGGGACTATCATTTGGTACGCAGTATTTT. The encoded protein is CASSPGLSFGTQYF.

The V and J genes are TRBV6-5 and TRBJ1-1; no firm D call. With 3 bases removed from V and 1 base from J, the gap between germline ends came to 6 bases. In germline, CDR1 is MNHEY, CDR2 SVGAGI. The CDR3 runs to 13 residues. CDR3 protein: CASSYIQNTEAFF. The CDR3 bases are TGTGCCAGCAGTTATATACAGAACACTGAAGCTTTCTTT.

The rearrangement joins TRBV7-3 to TRBJ1-2; D not resolved. This CDR3 is 14 amino acids long. Deletions cut 2 bases from V and 1 base from J, with 8 bases between. The V gene's germline CDR1 is SGHTA and CDR2 FQGTGA. The CDR3 nucleotides are TGTGCCAGCAGCTTAGGCGGGAGTAACTATGGCTACACCTTC. Its translation: CASSLGGSNYGYTF.

J is TRBJ2-1 and V is TRBV29-1; TRBD2 aligns across 11 bases. Losses at the gene ends were 6 bases for V and 1 base for J; bases not matched to a gene: 2. Germline lookup yields CDR1 SQVTM and CDR2 ANQGSEA. CDR3 length equals 14 residues. CDR3 region: CSVVAGGSYNEQFF. DNA of the CDR3: TGCAGCGTAGTAGCGGGAGGGTCCTACAATGAGCAGTTCTTC.

The count of this clone is one. V and J are TRBV28 and TRBJ2-7, with 7 bases matching TRBD1. The CDR3 covers 14 residues. CDR1 and CDR2 from the germline V gene are MDHEN and SYDVKM. J lost 5 bases, V lost 4 bases, and 8 bases had no gene match. As DNA, the CDR3 is TGTGCCAGCAGTTATACAGGGGATCGACACGAGCAGTACTTC. The encoded protein is CASSYTGDRHEQYF.

The rearrangement links TRBV11-2 to TRBJ2-3; D is perhaps TRBD2 (5 bases). Germline V CDR1 and CDR2: SGHAT, FQNNGV. The CDR3 is 13 residues long. V gave up 4 bases and J gave up 2 bases, with 7 bases separating them. For the CDR3, the DNA is TGTGCCAGCAGCTCCCGGGACACAGATACGCAGTATTTT. Its translation is CASSSRDTDTQYF.

About this clone: Mismatch with germline at one junction end may stem from a read error. The rearrangement links TRBV6-1 to TRBJ2-6, with 8 positions matching TRBD1. Germline CDR1 reads MNHNS; CDR2 reads SASEGT. This CDR3 has 16 residues. The CDR3 DNA follows: TGTGCCAGCAGTGAAGCGCAGGGGGCTGGGGCCAACGGCCTGACTTTC. It specifies CASSEAQGAGANGLTF.

J is TRBJ2-5 and V is TRBV4-2, with 9 bases matching TRBD1. The CDR3 consists of 15 residues. J gave up 4 bases and V 4 bases, and 7 bases lay outside the gene matches. CDR1 and CDR2 from the germline V gene are LGHNA and YNFKEQ. CDR3 in DNA: TGTGCCAGCAGCCCACCGGGACAGGGATCAGAGACCCAGTACTTC. It specifies CASSPPGQGSETQYF.

This clone was detected a few times. V usage is TRBV5-1 and J usage is TRBJ1-3; weak D call: TRBD1 (5 bases). In germline, CDR1 is SGHRS, CDR2 YFSETQ. V was trimmed by 4 bases and J by 0 bases, leaving 8 bases between them. The CDR3 spans 14 residues. CDR3 protein: CASSLDSSGNTIYF. CDR3 bases: TGCGCCAGCAGCCTTGACAGCTCTGGAAACACCATATATTTT.

The rearrangement uses TRBV6-6 and TRBJ1-5, with D possibly TRBD1 on 6 matching bases. Germline V gene data show CDR1 as MNHNY and CDR2 as SVGAGI (reference sequence). The CDR3 is 15 amino acids. V shed 4 bases and J shed 3 bases, with 13 bases lying between them. The CDR3 region is CASSFTGRVNQPQHF. The DNA for the CDR3 is TGTGCCAGCAGTTTCACAGGGAGGGTCAATCAGCCCCAGCATTTT.

This chain connects TRBV4-2 to TRBJ1-5; D unresolved. The CDR3 is 16 residues long. V lost 4 bases and J 7 bases, leaving 20 bases between the germline ends. The germline V gene encodes CDR1 LGHNA and CDR2 YNFKEQ. The CDR3 loop reads CASSPQAGRSRQPQHF. The CDR3 DNA is TGTGCCAGCAGCCCCCAGGCGGGAAGATCTCGGCAGCCCCAGCATTTT.

CDR3 protein: CASTLTGYEQYF. DNA for the CDR3: TGTGCCAGCACCTTAACAGGGTACGAGCAGTACTTC. The J gene is TRBJ2-7, the V gene TRBV28, with D maybe TRBD1 (6 bases). V was cut by 7 bases and J by 4 bases, with 11 bases left in between. This CDR3 region has 12 residues. Germline values: CDR1 MDHEN, CDR2 SYDVKM. Combining the CDR3 with reference TRBV28 and TRBJ2-7 gives the whole variable domain DVKVTQSSRYLVKRTGEKVFLECVQDMDHENMFWYRQDPGLGLRLIYFSYDVKMKEKGDIPEGYSVSREKKERFSLILESASTNQTSMYLCASTLTGYEQYFGPGTRLTVT.

This rearrangement joins TRBV7-2 to TRBJ2-5; TRBD2 is a possible D gene (6 bases). CDR1 and CDR2 from the germline V gene are SGHTA and FQGNSA. This CDR3 region has 14 residues. Trimming shortened V by 2 bases and J by 2 bases, and 9 bases separated the two germline ends. The CDR3 DNA sequence: TGTGCCAGCAGCTTAATGGCGGGGCAAGAGACCCAGTACTTC. Translating it yields CASSLMAGQETQYF.

This chain connects TRBV5-1 to TRBJ1-2; no clear D gene. This CDR3 comprises 13 residues. V lost 5 bases and J 0 bases, leaving 8 bases between the germline ends. The germline gives CDR1 SGHRS, CDR2 YFSETQ. This chain's CDR3 is CASRGGTNYGYTF. For the CDR3, the DNA is TGCGCCAGCAGGGGAGGTACTAACTATGGCTACACCTTC.

This chain uses TRBV4-3 with TRBJ2-2; tentative D call: TRBD2 (5 bases). Germline V gene lookup returns CDR1 LGHNA and CDR2 YSLEER. V dropped 4 bases and J dropped 5 bases, with 11 bases sitting between them. This CDR3 is built from 14 residues. This CDR3 is CASSLAPGTGELFF. CDR3 bases: TGCGCCAGCAGCCTCGCTCCGGGGACCGGGGAGCTGTTTTTT.

Regarding this clone: The junction departs from the called germline gene at one end, perhaps through a read error. The chain is built from TRBV7-7 and TRBJ2-3; possibly TRBD2 for D (5 bases). The CDR3 is 14 amino acids. Germline V gives CDR1 SSHAT, CDR2 FNYEAQ (reference sequence). Written as DNA, the CDR3 is TGTGCTAGCAGCCCGACTACAAGCACAGATACGCAGTATTTT. Its translation is CASSPTTSTDTQYF.

This clone was observed once. The genes are TRBV7-9 and TRBJ2-5; 8 bases align to TRBD2. Germline V gives CDR1 SEHNR, CDR2 FQNEAQ (reference sequence). CDR3 length: 16 amino acids. Germline trimming cut 4 bases from V and 4 bases from J; bases unmatched to any gene: 11. The CDR3 loop reads CASSSVGGGRSETQYF. CDR3 bases: TGTGCCAGCAGCTCCGTCGGGGGGGGTCGCTCAGAGACCCAGTACTTC.

This clone was detected only once. In DNA, the CDR3 is TGCGCCAGCAGCCAGGAACTAGTCGGACAGTCCTACGAGCAGTACTTC. It codes for CASSQELVGQSYEQYF. V is TRBV4-3 and J is TRBJ2-7; D might be TRBD1 (6 bases). Germline CDR1 is LGHNA and CDR2 is YSLEER. The CDR3 is 16 residues long. The V end lost 3 bases, the J end lost 1 base, and 16 bases lay between the germline ends.

This rearrangement joins TRBV28 to TRBJ1-5, with 9 positions matching TRBD1. The trim removed 7 bases at V and 5 bases at J, leaving 3 bases unmatched. From germline, CDR1 is MDHEN and CDR2 SYDVKM. CDR3 length equals 13 residues. CDR3 residues: CASTQGAYQPQHF. CDR3 DNA sequence: TGTGCCAGCACACAGGGGGCCTATCAGCCCCAGCATTTT.

The chain has TRBV5-1 and TRBJ2-3; D is ambiguous. The germline CDR1 and CDR2 sequences are SGHRS and YFSETQ. The CDR3 runs 15 residues. V was cut by 0 bases and J by 0 bases, with 8 bases left in between. The CDR3 sequence is CASSLAPFSTDTQYF. The CDR3 bases are TGCGCCAGCAGCTTGGCTCCCTTTAGCACAGATACGCAGTATTTT.

This clone was picked up a small number of times. This rearrangement joins TRBV27 to TRBJ2-1; 9 bases are shared with TRBD2. The germline V gene has CDR1 MNHEY and CDR2 SMNVEV (reference sequence). Trimming took 4 bases from V and 10 from J; bases not matched to a gene: 8. This CDR3 region has 14 residues. The CDR3 sequence is CASSSLAGVGEQFF. In nucleotides, the CDR3 is TGTGCCAGCAGTTCTTTAGCGGGAGTAGGCGAGCAGTTCTTC.

This sequence joins TRBV7-9 and TRBJ1-2; D might be TRBD1 (6 bases). V shed 2 bases and J shed 11 bases, with 18 bases lying between them. This CDR3 region has 14 residues. Germline values: CDR1 SEHNR, CDR2 FQNEAQ (reference sequence). CDR3: CASSLYVQGGSYTF. As DNA, the CDR3 is TGTGCCAGCAGCTTATACGTACAGGGTGGATCTTACACCTTC.

The CDR3 here is CATNGDRAGEGFF. CDR3 sequence (DNA): TGTGCCACCAACGGAGATAGGGCGGGAGAGGGGTTCTTC. The chain carries TRBV7-2 and TRBJ2-1; TRBD2 aligns across 7 bases. V lost 10 bases and J lost 15; bases outside the gene matches: 18. Germline V CDR1 and CDR2: SGHTA, FQGNSA. The CDR3 contains 13 residues.